This T cell receptor beta chain was recovered during a study of T cells in Graves' hyperthyroidism and ophthalmopathy. The V end was cut by 2 bases, the J end by 0 bases, with 11 bases between. The CDR3 is 15 residues long. Germline V gene data show CDR1 as KGHSH and CDR2 as LQKENI. There were TCR beta CDR3 regions amplified from RNA transcripts. Initially, a first-round RT-PCR of the TCR CDR3 employed the HTBI primer set. TCRdb recomputed calls from the multiplex PCR reads with MiXCR, one row per CDR3 protein. This sample has 400,000 to 550,000 distinct CDR3 sequences, with roughly a quarter found just once.

This receptor was identified in a woman in her twenties or thirties with Graves' ophthalmopathy. This chain joins TRBV18 and TRBJ2-7, with TRBD1 as a possible D gene (6 bases). The sequenced material came from blood. DNA of the CDR3: TGTGCCAGCTCACCATCTCGGGACAACTCCTACGAGCAGTACTTC. Protein product: CASSPSRDNSYEQYF.